Below, 21 T cell receptor beta chains from the same sample are listed, as sequenced in a study of identical twins. From the 5' RACE reads, TCRdb called clonotypes with MiXCR, one entry per CDR3 protein. The sample lists 200,000 or so distinct CDR3 sequences; about 7.5% were seen once. Separately, the same data were catalogued under a study of yellow fever vaccine responses in identical twins.

Sequenced input: memory (CD45RO+) T cells sorted from blood. The receptors were sampled from a woman under 30 in good health.

This clonotype was detected many times. The chain employs TRBV6-2 or TRBV6-3 and TRBJ2-5, with D perhaps assigned TRBD1 or TRBD2 (7 bases each). V gave up 6 bases and J gave up 9 bases, with 20 bases separating them. From germline, CDR1 is MNHEY and CDR2 SVGEGT. The CDR3 consists of 14 residues. This chain's CDR3 is CASRNIATGRAQYF. In DNA form, the CDR3 reads TGTGCCAGCAGAAACATCGCGACAGGGAGGGCCCAGTACTTC.

This clonotype was observed a handful of times. This rearrangement joins TRBV7-9 to TRBJ2-1; D may correspond to TRBD1 or TRBD2 (7 bases each). The CDR3 loop spans 15 amino acids. V was pared by 5 bases and J by 7 bases, with 18 bases between. CDR1 is SEHNR and CDR2 is FQNEAQ in the germline V gene (reference sequence). CDR3 sequence (DNA): TGTGCCAGCAGCGCTTGGGGAGGGGGCCGTAATGAGCAGTTCTTC. Translation gives CASSAWGGGRNEQFF. The whole variable domain, remainder taken from reference TRBV7-9 and TRBJ2-1, is DTGVSQNPRHKITKRGQNVTFRCDPISEHNRLYWYRQTLGQGPEFLTYFQNEAQLEKSRLLSDRFSAERPKGSFSTLEIQRTEQGDSAMYLCASSAWGGGRNEQFFGPGTRLTVL.

In its sample, this clonotype was seen many times. The J gene is TRBJ2-1, the V gene TRBV7-3, with no clear D. Between the trimmed V and J ends, which lost 2 bases and 0 bases, there was a span of 11 bases. CDR1 is SGHTA, CDR2 FQGTGA, per germline. This CDR3 spans 16 amino acids. The CDR3 here is CASSLSGPSSYNEQFF. The CDR3 DNA follows: TGTGCCAGCAGCTTATCAGGCCCTAGCTCCTACAATGAGCAGTTCTTC.

This clonotype was detected a few times. The chain joins TRBV9 to TRBJ2-5; 11 bases agree with TRBD2. The germline V gene has CDR1 SGDLS and CDR2 YYNGEE. The CDR3 is 15 residues long. The ends lost 3 bases at V and 5 bases at J; junction bases unmatched: 6. CDR3 region: CASSGTSGRLETQYF. CDR3 DNA sequence: TGTGCCAGCAGCGGAACTAGCGGGAGATTGGAGACCCAGTACTTC.

This clonotype was seen repeatedly, ten times or more. The chain combines TRBV20-1 with TRBJ2-5, with 12 bases matching TRBD2. The V and J ends lost 6 bases and 4 bases, in that order; junction bases with no gene match: 12. The CDR3 is made up of 16 amino acids. The V gene's germline CDR1 is DFQATT and CDR2 SNEGSKA (reference sequence). In DNA, the CDR3 is TGCAGTGCCCCCCCTAGCGGGAGGGCCCAGGGAGAGACCCAGTACTTC. This sequence encodes CSAPPSGRAQGETQYF.

This clonotype was seen repeatedly, ten times or more. The rearrangement links TRBV28 to TRBJ2-2; TRBD1 or TRBD2 may be the D gene (7 bases each). The CDR3 covers 15 residues. Trimming shortened V by 6 bases and J by 2 bases, and 13 bases separated the two germline ends. Per the germline V gene, CDR1 is MDHEN and CDR2 is SYDVKM. The CDR3 sequence is CASRRQGLNTGELFF. The CDR3 coding sequence is TGTGCCAGCAGGCGACAGGGACTAAACACCGGGGAGCTGTTTTTT.

This clonotype has at least ten counts. The chain carries TRBV29-1 and TRBJ1-1; tentative D call: TRBD1 (6 bases). V lost 5 bases to trimming and J lost 1 base, with 8 bases between them. Germline CDR1 reads SQVTM; CDR2 reads ANQGSEA. The CDR3 runs to 12 residues. The CDR3 DNA sequence: TGCAGCGTTAACAGGGCGAACACTGAAGCTTTCTTT. As protein: CSVNRANTEAFF.

This clonotype was found many times. J is TRBJ2-3 and V is TRBV5-1; D is unclear. The V gene lost 5 bases and the J gene lost 5 bases, with 21 bases spanning the gap. The CDR3 runs 16 residues. Per germline, CDR1 SGHRS and CDR2 YFSETQ. CDR3 in DNA: TGCGCCAGCAGGCCTGCCTGGGGTCCTCGAGAAGATACGCAGTATTTT. This sequence encodes CASRPAWGPREDTQYF.

This clonotype was seen a handful of times. The rearrangement uses TRBV20-1 and TRBJ2-3; 8 nucleotides match TRBD2. The CDR3 has 18 residues. Germline CDR1 is DFQATT and CDR2 is SNEGSKA (reference sequence). J was trimmed by 2 bases and V by 7 bases; bases with no gene match: 20. This chain's CDR3 is CSVALRGGPSTYTDTQYF. CDR3 DNA sequence: TGCAGTGTAGCTCTTCGGGGGGGCCCAAGCACATACACAGATACGCAGTATTTT.

V is TRBV10-3 and J is TRBJ2-5, with 7 bases lining up with TRBD1. Germline loops: CDR1 ENHRY, CDR2 SYGVKD. The CDR3 contains 13 residues. J gave up 2 bases and V 11 bases, and 8 bases lay outside the gene matches. The CDR3 loop is CAAKRQGQETQYF. The CDR3 DNA sequence: TGTGCCGCTAAGCGACAGGGACAAGAGACCCAGTACTTC.

On this clonotype: Being one base from a much bigger clone, this may be a read error. V gene TRBV7-3 combines with J gene TRBJ2-2; D unclear. V was cut by 3 bases and J by 4 bases, with 3 bases left in between. This CDR3 has 12 residues. Germline CDR1 SGHTA, CDR2 FQGTGA. In nucleotides, the CDR3 is TGTGCCAGCAGCTTTACCACCGGGGAGCTGTTTTTT. It translates to CASSFTTGELFF. Filled out from reference TRBV7-3 and TRBJ2-2, the complete variable domain reads GAGVSQTPSNKVTEKGKYVELRCDPISGHTALYWYRQSLGQGPEFLIYFQGTGAADDSGLPNDRFFAVRPEGSVSTLKIQRTERGDSAVYLCASSFTTGELFFGEGSRLTVL.

The chain recombines TRBV11-2 with TRBJ1-4; the match to TRBD1 covers 8 bases. The trim removed 1 base at V and 3 bases at J, leaving 4 bases unmatched. The CDR3 sequence is 16 residues long. Germline CDR1 reads SGHAT; CDR2 reads FQNNGV. As DNA, the CDR3 is TGTGCCAGCAGCTTAGCAGGGGGCTACGCTAATGAAAAACTGTTTTTT. The encoded protein is CASSLAGGYANEKLFF.

There are a few counts of this clonotype. The chain links TRBV6-5 to TRBJ2-2; 10 nucleotides line up with TRBD2. This CDR3 comprises 17 residues. Germline assignment: CDR1 MNHEY and CDR2 SVGAGI. V gave up 0 bases and J gave up 6 bases; unmatched junction bases: 7. The CDR3 DNA follows: TGTGCCAGCAGTTACTCGGGACTAGCGACATACTCCGGGGAGCTGTTTTTT. Residues: CASSYSGLATYSGELFF.

This clonotype has just a few counts. The chain couples TRBV10-3 to TRBJ2-1; no clear D gene. V was pared by 2 bases and J by 4 bases, with 3 bases between. From germline, CDR1 is ENHRY and CDR2 SYGVKD. The CDR3 runs to 12 residues. This chain's CDR3 is CAISEGYNEQFF. The CDR3 DNA is TGTGCCATCAGTGAGGGGTACAATGAGCAGTTCTTC.

A remark on this clonotype: This may arise from a read error, as a much more abundant clone is one base away. The chain employs TRBV20-1 and TRBJ2-7; D could derive from TRBD1 or TRBD2 (5 bases each). This CDR3 contains 16 residues. Germline loops: CDR1 DFQATT, CDR2 SNEGSKA (reference sequence). This CDR3 reads CSAEPIGRGFSYEQCF. CDR3 bases: TGCAGTGCTGAGCCTATAGGCCGGGGCTTTTCCTACGAGCAGTGCTTC.

This clonotype was seen ten or more times. This chain links TRBV7-8 with TRBJ2-5; tentatively, D is TRBD1 or TRBD2 (5 bases each). This CDR3 has 16 amino acids. V gave up 0 bases and J gave up 4 bases, with 15 bases separating them. Germline CDR1 and CDR2: SGHVS and FQNEAQ. The CDR3 DNA reads TGTGCCAGCAGCTTAGCGAGGGCAGGGACGGGAGAGACCCAGTACTTC. It translates to CASSLARAGTGETQYF. The variable domain in full, completed from reference TRBV7-8 and TRBJ2-5, reads GAGVSQSPRYKVAKRGQDVALRCDPISGHVSLFWYQQALGQGPEFLTYFQNEAQLDKSGLPSDRFFAERPEGSVSTLKIQRTQQEDSAVYLCASSLARAGTGETQYFGPGTRLLVL.

This clonotype was observed at least ten times. The rearrangement joins TRBV5-6 to TRBJ2-2; weak D call: TRBD1 (5 bases). In germline, CDR1 is SGHDT, CDR2 YYEEEE. The CDR3 sequence is 12 residues long. Trimming stripped 4 bases from V and 5 bases from J, with 6 bases between. CDR3 residues: CASSAGTGELFF. CDR3 sequence (DNA): TGTGCCAGCAGCGCAGGGACCGGGGAGCTGTTTTTT.

This chain connects TRBV25-1 to TRBJ1-2; D call uncertain. This CDR3 region has 14 residues. Trimming stripped 3 bases from V and 8 bases from J, with 16 bases between. Germline V gene sequence: CDR1 MGHDK, CDR2 SYGVNS. For the CDR3, the DNA is TGTGCCAGCAGTGACCCCTCGAGGAGTCGGGGCTACACCTTC. Amino acids: CASSDPSRSRGYTF.

The rearrangement links TRBV28 to TRBJ2-5; D is undetermined. In germline, CDR1 is MDHEN, CDR2 SYDVKM. V was shortened by 6 bases and J by 3 bases, with 17 bases between the two germline ends. This CDR3 is built from 15 residues. The CDR3 bases are TGTGCCAGCAGCCCACAAACTAAAGGGAAAGAGACCCAGTACTTC. This sequence encodes CASSPQTKGKETQYF.

This clonotype has at least ten counts. The chain employs TRBV6-1 and TRBJ1-6, with D perhaps matching TRBD1 (5 bases). V shed 10 bases and J shed 5 bases, with 18 bases lying between them. This CDR3 is 15 amino acids long. The germline V gene encodes CDR1 MNHNS and CDR2 SASEGT. The CDR3 DNA reads TGTGCCACACAAATCCGGGGGGAGGATAATTCACCCCTCCACTTT. Amino acids: CATQIRGEDNSPLHF.

The sample holds many counts of this clonotype. The chain links TRBV12-3 or TRBV12-4 to TRBJ1-6; no clear D. This CDR3 has 14 residues. Trimming cost V 0 bases and J 9 bases, with 9 bases left between them. The CDR3 protein is CASSLAMYGSPLHF. The CDR3 DNA follows: TGTGCCAGCAGTTTAGCAATGTACGGTTCACCCCTCCACTTT.